The 10 T cell receptor beta chains reported below all come from one sample, sequenced in a study of CD8 T cells in ankylosing spondylitis. Each CDR3 protein gets one entry after TCRdb re-called the 5' RACE reads with MiXCR. This table holds 200,000 to 250,000 distinct CDR3 sequences, around 8% found once. The sequenced sample was blood, either unsorted or a sorted T cell fraction (not recorded which). Source of these receptors: a female donor with ankylosing spondylitis or in good health (not recorded which).

In its sample, this clonotype was seen many times. This chain connects TRBV6-2 or TRBV6-3 to TRBJ2-1; perhaps TRBD1 as D (6 bases). CDR3 length equals 18 residues. Germline-derived CDR1 and CDR2 are MNHEY and SVGEGT. V lost 0 bases to trimming and J lost 2 bases, with 17 bases between them. The CDR3 DNA follows: TGTGCCAGCAGTTACTCGAAGAGCGGCAGGGGTACCTACAATGAGCAGTTCTTC. Its protein product is CASSYSKSGRGTYNEQFF.

Remarks on this clonotype: A much larger clone differs by one base, so this may be a read error. This chain links TRBV20-1 with TRBJ2-3; TRBD2 agrees at 7 bases. The germline gives CDR1 DFQATT, CDR2 SNEGSKA (reference sequence). The CDR3 length is 16 residues. J lost 1 base, V lost 1 base, and 8 bases had no gene match. CDR3 DNA sequence: TGCAGTGCTAGAGGCCTCCTGGCGGGAGGCACAGATACGCAGTATTTT. Translation gives CSARGLLAGGTDTQYF.

This clonotype was detected ten times or more. V and J are TRBV20-1 and TRBJ2-1; TRBD2 matches 7 bases. The CDR3 extends over 13 amino acids. Germline values: CDR1 DFQATT, CDR2 SNEGSKA (reference sequence). DNA of the CDR3: TGCAAGGGATTAGGAACTAGCGTCAATGAGCAGTTCTTC. It specifies CKGLGTSVNEQFF.

This clonotype was counted ten times or more. CDR3 nucleotides: TGCAGTGCTAGAGATCATGGCAGGGGTAATGAGCAGTTCTTC. Its protein product is CSARDHGRGNEQFF. The chain recombines TRBV20-1 with TRBJ2-1; D may be TRBD1 (6 bases). CDR3 length: 14 residues. V gave up 0 bases and J gave up 7 bases, with 13 bases separating them. CDR1 and CDR2 from the germline V gene are DFQATT and SNEGSKA (reference sequence).

The table lists this clonotype with many counts. The rearrangement links TRBV29-1 to TRBJ2-5; D gene unclear. V was clipped by 2 bases and J by 0 bases, with 1 base between them. The CDR3 is 11 residues long. CDR1 is SQVTM, CDR2 ANQGSEA, per germline. Written as DNA, the CDR3 is TGCAGCGTTGAACACCAAGAGACCCAGTACTTC. Encoded protein: CSVEHQETQYF. The full variable domain, with the rest looked up from reference TRBV29-1 and TRBJ2-5, is SAVISQKPSRDICQRGTSLTIQCQVDSQVTMMFWYRQQPGQSLTLIATANQGSEATYESGFVIDKFPISRPNLTFSTLTVSNMSPEDSSIYLCSVEHQETQYFGPGTRLLVL.

This clonotype was seen ten or more times. The chain couples TRBV5-6 to TRBJ2-3, with D unresolved. Germline V gene sequence: CDR1 SGHDT, CDR2 YYEEEE. V was cut by 2 bases and J by 7 bases, with 5 bases left in between. The length of the CDR3 is 11 residues. CDR3 sequence: CASSFHNTQYF. The DNA of the CDR3 is TGTGCCAGCAGCTTCCACAATACGCAGTATTTT.

This clonotype was detected a few times. This chain joins TRBV12-3 or TRBV12-4 and TRBJ1-2; 11 bases map to TRBD1. The CDR3 contains 13 residues. Trimming removed 5 bases from V and 6 bases from J; junction bases left unmatched: 2. CDR3 protein: CASSQGQGDGYTF. DNA for the CDR3: TGTGCCAGCAGTCAGGGACAGGGGGATGGCTACACCTTC.

This clonotype was recorded many times. CDR3 loop: CASAGPSNGVSYNEQFF. DNA of the CDR3: TGTGCCAGCGCGGGCCCCTCGAACGGGGTCTCCTACAATGAGCAGTTCTTC. This chain links TRBV6-1 with TRBJ2-1; tentative D call: TRBD2 (5 bases). V gave up 8 bases and J gave up 0 bases, with 20 bases separating them. The germline V gene has CDR1 MNHNS and CDR2 SASEGT. The CDR3 loop spans 17 amino acids.

This clonotype was detected a few times. The chain links TRBV7-2 to TRBJ2-1; D is ambiguous. The CDR3 loop spans 14 amino acids. Germline V lookup: CDR1 SGHTA, CDR2 FQGNSA. V was shortened by 5 bases and J by 9 bases, with 17 bases between the two germline ends. DNA for the CDR3: TGTGCCAGCAGCCCAGGCCCCTCCCTCGGTGAGCAGTTCTTC. Translated, it gives CASSPGPSLGEQFF.

This clonotype was recorded at least ten times. The rearrangement uses TRBV12-3 or TRBV12-4 and TRBJ2-4; 8 bases are shared with TRBD2. The CDR3 consists of 14 residues. Trimming removed 3 bases from V and 8 bases from J; junction bases left unmatched: 6. The CDR3 protein is CASSFGSRGDIQYF. The DNA for the CDR3 is TGTGCCAGCAGTTTTGGGTCGCGGGGGGACATTCAGTACTTC.